Shown below are 16 T cell receptor beta chains from a single sample sequenced in a study of cytomegalovirus exposure and HLA in healthy donors (dated by TCRdb to 2016 to 2017). The library came from the immunoSEQ multiplex PCR assay. TCRdb carries this immuneACCESS record with in-frame sequences only. Its versions omit some clonotypes, under half of them owing to an unresolved V gene in the studies checked, with the rest unexplained. The sample includes around 150,000 clones, with 70% to 85% observed a single time. Roughly 30% of the sample lies in the top ten. Sequenced: PBMCs. The receptor source for this set is a man aged 25 to 40 in good health and CMV-seropositive.

J is TRBJ2-3 and V is TRBV28; TRBD1 aligns across 9 bases. Germline CDR1 MDHEN, CDR2 SYDVKM. V was pared by 7 bases and J by 4 bases, with 9 bases of the junction left unmatched. The CDR3 sequence is 15 residues long. The CDR3 nucleotides read TGTGCCAGCATTACCGGGACAGGGACTCCAGATACGCAGTATTTT. As protein: CASITGTGTPDTQYF.

This sequence joins TRBV7-3 and TRBJ1-1; 9 bases align to TRBD1. Germline loops: CDR1 SGHTA, CDR2 FQGTGA. The V gene end was trimmed by 6 bases and the J gene end by 2 bases; junction bases not matched to a gene: 7. The CDR3 spans 15 residues. This chain's CDR3 is CASRGTGGYNTEAFF. The CDR3 DNA sequence: TGTGCCAGCAGGGGAACAGGGGGCTATAACACTGAAGCTTTCTTT.

The chain joins TRBV5-8 to TRBJ2-5, with D possibly matching TRBD1 (6 bases). Germline values: CDR1 SGHTS, CDR2 YDEGEE. The V end lost 2 bases, the J end lost 3 bases, and 17 bases lay between the germline ends. The CDR3 spans 16 residues. CDR3 in amino acids: CASSLGTQGREETQYF. The CDR3 DNA reads as TGTGCCAGCAGCTTAGGAACACAGGGAAGGGAAGAGACCCAGTACTTC. Combining the CDR3 with reference TRBV5-8 and TRBJ2-5 gives the whole variable domain EAGVTQSPTHLIKTRGQQATLRCSPISGHTSVYWYQQALGLGLQFLLWYDEGEERNRGNFPPRFSGRQFPNYSSELNVNALELEDSALYLCASSLGTQGREETQYFGPGTRLLVL.

This chain uses TRBV7-2 with TRBJ2-1; 8 bases match TRBD1. Trimming cost V 5 bases and J 10 bases; bases outside gene matches: 13. This CDR3 spans 15 amino acids. CDR1 is SGHTA, CDR2 FQGNSA, per germline. The CDR3 here is CASSRATGDLGEQFF. CDR3 coding DNA: TGTGCCAGCAGCCGGGCGACAGGGGATTTGGGGGAGCAGTTCTTC.

The chain combines TRBV14 with TRBJ2-5, with 7 bases fitting TRBD2. Germline assignment: CDR1 SGHDN and CDR2 FVKESK. This CDR3 spans 15 amino acids. Trimming cost V 4 bases and J 4 bases; bases outside gene matches: 9. DNA for the CDR3: TGTGCCAGCAGCCCAGTAGGCGGGAGTGGAGAGACCCAGTACTTC. It translates to CASSPVGGSGETQYF.

The rearrangement links TRBV5-1 to TRBJ2-7; 11 positions agree with TRBD1. The CDR3 totals 15 residues. V dropped 5 bases and J dropped 7; count of bases not matched to a gene: 11. Germline CDR1 reads SGHRS; CDR2 reads YFSETQ. CDR3 in amino acids: CASRVTGTGGEEQYF. In nucleotides, the CDR3 is TGCGCCAGCAGAGTCACAGGGACAGGGGGTGAGGAGCAGTACTTC.

The CDR3 loop reads CASSLARQSGGNTGELFF. CDR3 DNA: TGCGCCAGCAGCTTGGCGCGGCAGAGCGGGGGGAACACCGGGGAGCTGTTTTTT. The chain links TRBV5-1 to TRBJ2-2; TRBD2 agrees at 8 bases. The V and J ends lost 0 bases and 1 base, in that order; junction bases with no gene match: 8. This CDR3 has 18 residues. CDR1 SGHRS and CDR2 YFSETQ come from the germline V gene.

The chain employs TRBV10-1 and TRBJ2-1; TRBD2 aligns across 9 bases. The V and J ends lost 3 bases and 7 bases, in that order; junction bases with no gene match: 7. Germline assignment: CDR1 WNHNN and CDR2 SYGVQD (reference sequence). The CDR3 spans 15 residues. CDR3 protein: CASSEVLAGRNEQFF. The CDR3 DNA is TGCGCCAGCAGTGAAGTTCTAGCGGGGAGGAATGAGCAGTTCTTC.

The chain carries TRBV5-1 and TRBJ1-1; D not resolved. V lost 0 bases and J 1 base, leaving 7 bases between the germline ends. The CDR3 contains 14 residues. Germline V gene data show CDR1 as SGHRS and CDR2 as YFSETQ. CDR3 sequence (DNA): TGCGCCAGCAGCTTGGTGGCTGGGAACACTGAAGCTTTCTTT. This sequence encodes CASSLVAGNTEAFF.

The V and J genes are TRBV5-4 and TRBJ2-7, with D possibly matching TRBD2 (6 bases). This CDR3 has 15 amino acids. The ends were cut back, 1 base at V and 1 base at J, with 12 bases in the middle. The germline gives CDR1 SGHNT, CDR2 YYREEE (reference sequence). Here the CDR3 reads CASSLSGTSSYEQYF. CDR3 in DNA: TGTGCCAGCAGCTTGTCAGGGACTTCTTCCTACGAGCAGTACTTC.

As DNA, the CDR3 is TGTGCCAGCAGCAACTCCGGGACAGGCTACGAGCAGTACTTC. Residues: CASSNSGTGYEQYF. The chain couples TRBV6-1 to TRBJ2-7; 8 bases match TRBD1. The CDR3 has 14 amino acids. V gave up 6 bases and J gave up 3 bases; unmatched junction bases: 7. Germline V lookup: CDR1 MNHNS, CDR2 SASEGT.

V usage is TRBV2 and J usage is TRBJ2-3; 9 bases align to TRBD2. Per germline, CDR1 SNHLY and CDR2 FYNNEI. CDR3 length: 16 residues. Trimming removed 4 bases from V and 2 bases from J; junction bases left unmatched: 7. This chain's CDR3 is CASSVDSGGYTDTQYF. In nucleotides, the CDR3 is TGTGCCAGCAGTGTGGATAGCGGGGGATACACAGATACGCAGTATTTT. Filled out from reference TRBV2 and TRBJ2-3, the complete variable domain reads EPEVTQTPSHQVTQMGQEVILRCVPISNHLYFYWYRQILGQKVEFLVSFYNNEISEKSEIFDDQFSVERPDGSNFTLKIRSTKLEDSAMYFCASSVDSGGYTDTQYFGPGTRLTVL.

The chain couples TRBV14 to TRBJ1-2; 8 bases agree with TRBD1. This CDR3 has 16 residues. The trim removed 2 bases at V and 4 bases at J, leaving 9 bases unmatched. The V gene's germline CDR1 is SGHDN and CDR2 FVKESK. Written as DNA, the CDR3 is TGTGCCAGCAGCCAACGTCAGGGGGCGAAGTCCTATGGCTACACCTTC. Translation: CASSQRQGAKSYGYTF.

The V gene is TRBV15, the J gene TRBJ1-1; D may be TRBD1 (6 bases). The ends were cut back, 0 bases at V and 5 bases at J, with 19 bases in the middle. The CDR3 spans 17 residues. Germline V gene lookup returns CDR1 LNHNV and CDR2 YYDKDF (reference sequence). CDR3 nucleotide sequence: TGTGCCACCAGCAGAGAGTTACAGGGATGGGGAGGGACTGAAGCTTTCTTT. Its protein is CATSRELQGWGGTEAFF.

J is TRBJ2-1 and V is TRBV25-1; D is possibly TRBD1 (5 bases). Trimming pared 3 bases from V and 0 bases from J, leaving 12 bases between. The V gene's germline CDR1 is MGHDK and CDR2 SYGVNS. This CDR3 contains 16 residues. The CDR3 sequence: CASSDPGSGSYNEQFF. In DNA, the CDR3 is TGTGCCAGCAGTGATCCAGGGTCGGGCTCCTACAATGAGCAGTTCTTC. Based on the CDR3 plus reference TRBV25-1 and TRBJ2-1, the full variable domain is EADIYQTPRYLVIGTGKKITLECSQTMGHDKMYWYQQDPGMELHLIHYSYGVNSTEKGDLSSESTVSRIRTEHFPLTLESARPSHTSQYLCASSDPGSGSYNEQFFGPGTRLTVL.

This clone was seen more than once but under ten times. The rearrangement uses TRBV19 and TRBJ1-2; no reliable D call. V lost 5 bases, J lost 1 base, and 5 bases lay in between. The CDR3 has 12 residues. Per the germline V gene, CDR1 is LNHDA and CDR2 is SQIVND (reference sequence). The CDR3 loop is CASSRVNYGYTF. The DNA for the CDR3 is TGTGCCAGTAGTCGGGTTAACTATGGCTACACCTTC.